This T cell receptor beta chain was recovered during a study of blood T cell repertoires in COVID-19. Study details: In each case, the material was cDNA or gDNA derived from T cells, B-cell-depleted T cells, or PBMCs.

As handled by the study authors: Estimates of nucleated cell counts were drawn from the amplification of reference gene primers. This table comes from immunoSEQ multiplex PCR, and its TCRdb copy is limited to in-frame clones, with some not included. D and trimming come from the DNA, and the V and J calls and clone size come from that table. The sample yields some 120,000 clones, roughly 88% seen once. The CDR3 runs 16 residues. V lost 11 bases and J lost 0, with 21 bases in between. Germline CDR1 and CDR2: SNHLY and FYNNEI. The clonotype was recovered from a woman older than 75 with acute or convalescent COVID-19. The sample taken for sequencing was peripheral blood. The chain has TRBV2 and TRBJ2-3; tentative D call: TRBD2 (6 bases). CDR3 in amino acids: CAGLNAAGHSTDTQYF. The CDR3 nucleotides are TGTGCCGGACTAAATGCGGCAGGGCATAGCACAGATACGCAGTATTTT.